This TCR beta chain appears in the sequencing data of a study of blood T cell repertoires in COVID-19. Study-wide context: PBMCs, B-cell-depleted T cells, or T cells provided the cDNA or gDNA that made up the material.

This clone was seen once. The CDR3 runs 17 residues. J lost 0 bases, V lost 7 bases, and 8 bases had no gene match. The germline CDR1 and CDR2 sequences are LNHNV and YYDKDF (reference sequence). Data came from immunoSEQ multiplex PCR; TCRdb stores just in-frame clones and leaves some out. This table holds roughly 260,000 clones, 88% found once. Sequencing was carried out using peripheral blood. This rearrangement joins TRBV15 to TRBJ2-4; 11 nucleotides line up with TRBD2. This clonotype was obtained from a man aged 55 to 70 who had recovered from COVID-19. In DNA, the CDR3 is TGTGCCACCACCACTAGCGGGGGAATATTAGCCAAAAACATTCAGTACTTC. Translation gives CATTTSGGILAKNIQYF.